The next 10 T cell receptor beta chains were all read from a single sample in a study of blood T cell repertoires in COVID-19. The assay was immunoSEQ multiplex PCR, and TCRdb's table has in-frame clones only and misses some. The sample lists 250,000 to 350,000 clones; around 87% were seen once. The sequencing input was peripheral blood. These receptors were obtained from a woman between 50 and 59 years old who had recovered from COVID-19.

The chain is built from TRBV6-5 and TRBJ2-5, with D possibly TRBD2 on 6 matching bases. V gave up 0 bases and J gave up 4 bases, with 9 bases separating them. The CDR3 loop spans 14 amino acids. The germline V gene encodes CDR1 MNHEY and CDR2 SVGAGI. CDR3 in amino acids: CASSYSAGGETQYF. Here the CDR3 DNA reads TGTGCCAGCAGTTACTCGGCCGGGGGAGAGACCCAGTACTTC.

The chain couples TRBV11-2 to TRBJ1-1, with 9 bases aligning to TRBD1. V lost 7 bases to trimming and J lost 5 bases; unmatched junction nucleotides: 11. The CDR3 is 15 residues long. Germline V gene lookup returns CDR1 SGHAT and CDR2 FQNNGV. CDR3 in DNA: TGTGCCAGCACCGAAACAGGGGGCCCGTTGACTGAAGCTTTCTTT. It codes for CASTETGGPLTEAFF.

The V gene is TRBV5-6, the J gene TRBJ2-2; D is possibly TRBD1 (5 bases). Trimming took off 3 bases at V and 6 bases at J, with 21 bases between the two ends. CDR1 and CDR2 (germline): SGHDT, YYEEEE. The CDR3 has 17 amino acids. The CDR3 DNA is TGTGCCAGCAGCTACGAACAGGCCATAAGCGCAGCCGGGGAGCTGTTTTTT. Its protein is CASSYEQAISAAGELFF.

The V and J genes are TRBV6-2 or TRBV6-3 and TRBJ1-1; no clear D gene. V was shortened by 2 bases and J by 1 base, with 8 bases between the two germline ends. CDR1 MNHEY and CDR2 SVGEGT come from the germline V gene. This CDR3 region has 14 residues. The DNA for the CDR3 is TGTGCCAGCAGTTACGGTGAGCGGAACACTGAAGCTTTCTTT. This encodes CASSYGERNTEAFF.

V and J are TRBV3-1 (or the pseudogene TRBV3-2) and TRBJ1-1; D may be TRBD1 (5 bases). The CDR3 has 14 amino acids. Germline loops: CDR1 LGHDT, CDR2 YNNKEL (reference sequence). With 3 bases removed from V and 1 base from J, the gap between germline ends came to 9 bases. The CDR3 loop is CASSHAGSNTEAFF. CDR3 nucleotides: TGTGCCAGCAGCCACGCAGGGTCGAACACTGAAGCTTTCTTT.

CDR3 loop: CASSDDGGLAGVNEQFF. Written as DNA, the CDR3 is TGTGCCAGCAGTGACGACGGTGGGCTAGCGGGAGTCAATGAGCAGTTCTTC. This chain uses TRBV6-1 with TRBJ2-1; TRBD2 agrees at 10 bases. The germline CDR1 and CDR2 sequences are MNHNS and SASEGT. This CDR3 region has 17 residues. V was clipped by 3 bases and J by 6 bases; unmatched bases: 11.

The chain couples TRBV7-2 to TRBJ2-7; 7 bases agree with TRBD1. Germline assignment: CDR1 SGHTA and CDR2 FQGNSA. This CDR3 is built from 17 residues. V gave up 5 bases and J gave up 2 bases; unmatched junction bases: 15. For the CDR3, the DNA is TGTGCCAGCAGCCCCGCCCCACCGGGACAGATTCCCTACGAGCAGTACTTC. Translating gives CASSPAPPGQIPYEQYF.

The chain joins TRBV20-1 to TRBJ2-7, with a possible D match to TRBD1 (5 bases). This CDR3 spans 11 amino acids. The V and J ends lost 6 bases and 5 bases respectively, with 11 bases between them. Germline-derived CDR1 and CDR2 are DFQATT and SNEGSKA (reference sequence). The CDR3: CSAPRVNEQYF. The CDR3 DNA sequence: TGCAGTGCCCCCAGGGTTAACGAGCAGTACTTC.

This clone was recorded once. V and J are TRBV30 and TRBJ1-1; TRBD1 is a possible D gene (6 bases). Germline assignment: CDR1 GTSNPN and CDR2 SVGIG (reference sequence). V was cut by 4 bases and J by 1 base, with 10 bases left in between. This CDR3 contains 13 residues. The DNA for the CDR3 is TGTGCCTGGATGGACAGAGAGAACACTGAAGCTTTCTTT. Protein product: CAWMDRENTEAFF. Supplemented by reference TRBV30 and TRBJ1-1, the full variable domain reads SQTIHQWPATLVQPVGSPLSLECTVEGTSNPNLYWYRQAAGRGLQLLFYSVGIGQISSEVPQNLSASRPQDRQFILSSKKLLLSDSGFYLCAWMDRENTEAFFGQGTRLTVV.

The chain carries TRBV4-3 and TRBJ2-7; TRBD2 matches 9 bases. Germline V gives CDR1 LGHNA, CDR2 YSLEER. V gave up 1 base and J gave up 4 bases; unmatched junction bases: 5. This CDR3 is built from 15 residues. CDR3 sequence: CASSQVLAGLYEQYF. Here the CDR3 DNA reads TGCGCCAGCAGCCAAGTCCTAGCGGGATTATACGAGCAGTACTTC.